The sample holds a few counts of the clone carrying this TCR beta chain. Its antigen is currently unknown. Before being chosen for sequencing, patients had shown CD8+CD57+ cell expansion by flow cytometry. As a group, the patients uniformly had severe acquired aplastic anemia. After removal of 3 bases from V and 5 bases from J, the junction contained 12 bases not matched to a gene. CDR3 length: 17 residues. CDR1 is MGHDK, CDR2 SYGVNS, per germline. Using genomic DNA as the template, TCR beta VDJ and CDR3 profiling was carried out. TCRdb used MiXCR to reprocess the reads, holding one entry per CDR3 protein. Of 200,000 to 250,000 distinct CDR3 sequences in the sample, 50% to 70% were seen once. The data derive from a study of CD8+CD57+ T cells in acquired aplastic anemia. Whole-study context: When averaged, DNA from sorted CD4+ and CD8+ cells came to about 2.9 ug. Whole-study findings and limits: Patients and controls shared twenty-nine CD8+ CDR3 sequences.

This rearrangement joins TRBV25-1 to TRBJ1-4; TRBD1 agrees at 7 bases. This TCR was recovered from a human donor with aplastic anemia. What was sequenced was sorted CD4+, CD8+, or CD8+CD57+ T cells (not recorded which) from PBMCs. CDR3 residues: CASSDVARDSTNEKLFF. The CDR3 nucleotides read TGTGCCAGCAGTGACGTAGCCCGGGACAGTACAAATGAAAAACTGTTTTTT.